This TCR beta chain was found in a study of brain metastases from non-small cell lung cancer. The V end lost 3 bases, the J end lost 0 bases, and 5 bases lay between the germline ends. This CDR3 is 14 amino acids long. From germline, CDR1 is KGHDR and CDR2 SFDVKD. Assay used: immunoSEQ multiplex PCR; TCRdb lists only in-frame clones, some missing. This sample has 1,400 to 1,500 clones; around 86% occur once, and the top ten carry about 12%. The source of this sequence is a donor at least 40 years old with non-small cell lung cancer. This chain joins TRBV24-1 and TRBJ1-5, with D unclear. Input material: tumor-adjacent normal tissue. The CDR3 nucleotides are TGTGCCACCAGTGATCGTAATAGCAATCAGCCCCAGCATTTT. This translates into CATSDRNSNQPQHF.